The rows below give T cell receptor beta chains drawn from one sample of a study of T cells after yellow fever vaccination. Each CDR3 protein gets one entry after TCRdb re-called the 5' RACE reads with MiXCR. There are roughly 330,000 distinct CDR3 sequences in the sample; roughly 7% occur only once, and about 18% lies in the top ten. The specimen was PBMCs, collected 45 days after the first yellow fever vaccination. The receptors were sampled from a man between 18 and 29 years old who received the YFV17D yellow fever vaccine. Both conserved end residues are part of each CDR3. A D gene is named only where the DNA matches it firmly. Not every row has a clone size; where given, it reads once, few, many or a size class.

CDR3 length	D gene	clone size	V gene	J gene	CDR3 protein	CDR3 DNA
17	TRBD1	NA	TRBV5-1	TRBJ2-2	CASSWTPGTGNTGELFF	TGCGCCAGCAGCTGGACCCCTGGGACAGGCAACACCGGGGAGCTGTTTTTT
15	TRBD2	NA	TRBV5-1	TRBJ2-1	CASSFSGGAVNEQFF	TGCGCCAGCAGTTTTAGCGGGGGGGCCGTCAATGAGCAGTTCTTC
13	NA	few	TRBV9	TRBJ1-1	CASSPAISAEAFF	TGTGCCAGCAGCCCAGCAATTTCAGCTGAAGCTTTCTTT
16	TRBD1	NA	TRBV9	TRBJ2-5	CASSVSGQGYQETQYF	TGTGCCAGCAGCGTGTCCGGACAGGGGTACCAAGAGACCCAGTACTTC
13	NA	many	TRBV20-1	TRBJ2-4	CSAPSLAKNIQYF	TGCAGTGCTCCTTCCCTGGCCAAAAACATTCAGTACTTC
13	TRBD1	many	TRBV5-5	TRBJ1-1	CASSFGDREEAFF	TGTGCCAGCAGCTTTGGGGACAGGGAGGAAGCTTTCTTT
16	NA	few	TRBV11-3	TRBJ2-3	CASSLGGAPGTDTQYF	TGTGCCAGCAGCTTAGGGGGGGCCCCCGGGACAGATACGCAGTATTTT
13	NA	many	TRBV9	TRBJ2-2	CASSVGNTGELFF	TGTGCCAGCAGCGTAGGGAACACCGGGGAGCTGTTTTTT
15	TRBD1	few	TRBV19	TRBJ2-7	CATSTGTGGSYEQYF	TGTGCCACATCAACCGGGACAGGAGGTTCCTACGAGCAGTACTTC
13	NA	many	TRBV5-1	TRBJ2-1	CASRSGPYNEQFF	TGCGCCAGCAGATCAGGGCCGTACAATGAGCAGTTCTTC
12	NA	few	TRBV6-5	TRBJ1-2	CASRSGSYGYTF	TGTGCCAGCAGGTCGGGGTCCTATGGCTACACCTTC